This entry lists 30 T cell receptor beta chains sequenced from one sample in a study of blood T cell repertoires in COVID-19 (TCRdb year 2020). The library was obtained by the immunoSEQ multiplex PCR assay. Entries here come from immuneACCESS through TCRdb and include only in-frame sequences with V and J called. Some clones fail to appear in such tables; in the studies checked, an unresolved V gene covers under half of the shortfall, and the cause of the remainder is unknown. This sample is represented by 250,000 to 350,000 clones; 90% of them were singletons. Less than 3% of the sample is in the top ten clones. Material: peripheral blood. The receptors were gathered from a woman in her twenties or thirties with COVID-19, enrolled during active disease.

The DNA for the CDR3 is TGCGCCAGCAGCCCTCGGACTAGCGGGTTCTACGAGCAGTACTTC. Translating it yields CASSPRTSGFYEQYF. The rearrangement joins TRBV5-1 to TRBJ2-7; 11 nucleotides align to TRBD2. The CDR3 is 15 residues long. The trim removed 4 bases at V and 3 bases at J, leaving 6 bases unmatched. Looked up from germline, CDR1 is SGHRS and CDR2 is YFSETQ.

The V call is TRBV2, the J call TRBJ2-2; tentative D call: TRBD1 (5 bases). V was pared by 7 bases and J by 0 bases, with 12 bases between. This CDR3 contains 15 residues. Germline CDR1 is SNHLY and CDR2 is FYNNEI. The CDR3: CASTTDRANTGELFF. CDR3 bases: TGTGCCAGCACCACTGACAGAGCGAACACCGGGGAGCTGTTTTTT.

V usage is TRBV19 and J usage is TRBJ2-7, with TRBD1 matching over 7 bases. This CDR3 contains 13 residues. V shed 5 bases, J shed 4 bases, and the junction held 5 bases outside the gene matches. The germline V gene encodes CDR1 LNHDA and CDR2 SQIVND (reference sequence). The CDR3 spells CASSPGQIYEQYF. CDR3 sequence (DNA): TGTGCCAGTAGTCCGGGACAGATATACGAGCAGTACTTC.

J is TRBJ2-5 and V is TRBV27, with 9 bases fitting TRBD1. The germline CDR1 and CDR2 sequences are MNHEY and SMNVEV (reference sequence). V shed 4 bases and J 8 bases; nucleotides not matched to a gene: 8. CDR3 length equals 14 residues. Here the CDR3 DNA reads TGTGCCAGCAGTTCCGGGACAGGGTGGGGAACCCAGTACTTC. Protein product: CASSSGTGWGTQYF.

This chain links TRBV30 with TRBJ1-5; possible D gene TRBD1, 5 bases. Germline CDR1 and CDR2: GTSNPN and SVGIG (reference sequence). This CDR3 contains 15 residues. V was cut by 3 bases and J by 4 bases, with 16 bases left in between. The CDR3, as DNA: TGTGCCTGGAGCGTTCAGGGCGGTGGAAATCAGCCCCAGCATTTT. The encoded protein is CAWSVQGGGNQPQHF.

The chain carries TRBV5-1 and TRBJ2-2; D is ambiguous. Germline values: CDR1 SGHRS, CDR2 YFSETQ. CDR3 length equals 14 residues. The germline V and J ends were trimmed by 0 bases and 5 bases, with 8 bases remaining between them. The chain's CDR3 is CASSLDSGTGELFF. CDR3 in DNA: TGCGCCAGCAGCTTGGATTCCGGGACCGGGGAGCTGTTTTTT. Combining the CDR3 with reference TRBV5-1 and TRBJ2-2 gives the whole variable domain KAGVTQTPRYLIKTRGQQVTLSCSPISGHRSVSWYQQTPGQGLQFLFEYFSETQRNKGNFPGRFSGRQFSNSRSEMNVSTLELGDSALYLCASSLDSGTGELFFGEGSRLTVL.

This clone was counted a single time. In nucleotides, the CDR3 is TGTGCCAGCAGTCCACGAACAAGCGGGGGGGTCCAAGAGACCCAGTACTTC. Protein sequence: CASSPRTSGGVQETQYF. The J gene is TRBJ2-5, the V gene TRBV28, with TRBD2 matching 10 bases. With V trimmed by 5 bases and J by 1 base, 10 bases remained unmatched. There are 17 residues in the CDR3. CDR1 and CDR2 (germline): MDHEN, SYDVKM.

This rearrangement joins TRBV12-5 to TRBJ1-2, with D perhaps TRBD1 (6 bases). This CDR3 comprises 13 residues. Deletions cut 4 bases from V and 4 bases from J, with 10 bases between. CDR1 is LGHNT and CDR2 is FRNRAP in the germline V gene. This CDR3 is CASGSQGSYGYTF. CDR3 bases: TGTGCTAGTGGTTCTCAGGGGAGCTATGGCTACACCTTC.

The chain uses TRBV6-5 and TRBJ2-7, with TRBD1 matching 8 bases. From germline, CDR1 is MNHEY and CDR2 SVGAGI. The trim removed 0 bases at V and 2 bases at J, leaving 0 bases unmatched. The CDR3 runs 14 residues. In DNA, the CDR3 is TGTGCCAGCAGTTACTCACAGGGGGCCTACGAGCAGTACTTC. This gives the protein CASSYSQGAYEQYF.

The chain links TRBV2 to TRBJ1-1, with 7 nucleotides matching TRBD1. CDR3 length: 11 residues. The germline CDR1 and CDR2 sequences are SNHLY and FYNNEI. V was pared by 5 bases and J by 12 bases, with 6 bases of the junction left unmatched. In nucleotides, the CDR3 is TGTGCCAGCAGTAAGACAGGGTTTACTTTCTTT. Translated: CASSKTGFTFF.

The gene calls are TRBV7-2 and TRBJ2-7, with 9 nucleotides matching TRBD2. Unmatched junction bases numbered 15, after V lost 5 bases and J lost 1 base. The CDR3 covers 18 residues. CDR1 and CDR2 from the germline V gene are SGHTA and FQGNSA. The CDR3 bases are TGTGCCAGCAGCCTTGGATCCCGTAGCGGGAGTAGTTCCTACGAGCAGTACTTC. Translated: CASSLGSRSGSSSYEQYF.

Points on this clone: At one end the junction does not follow the germline gene, possibly because of a read error. This chain uses TRBV7-9 with TRBJ2-3; 10 bases agree with TRBD2. Germline V CDR1 and CDR2: SEHNR, FQNEAQ (reference sequence). This CDR3 region has 15 residues. CDR3 in DNA: TGTGCCAGCAGCTTAGCGGGAACTAGCGGGACTCCCCGAAATTTT. Translation: CASSLAGTSGTPRNF.

This chain connects TRBV7-8 to TRBJ1-2; 8 nucleotides align to TRBD1. Per germline, CDR1 SGHVS and CDR2 FQNEAQ. The V and J ends lost 2 bases and 1 base, in that order; junction bases with no gene match: 6. The length of the CDR3 is 16 residues. This CDR3 is CASSLTGTGLNYGYTF. DNA for the CDR3: TGTGCCAGCAGCTTAACAGGGACAGGACTTAACTATGGCTACACCTTC.

This clone was seen a handful of times. CDR3 DNA: TGTGCCAGCAGTCGGAACAGGGGAGAGTCTGGAAACACCATATATTTT. It specifies CASSRNRGESGNTIYF. The rearrangement uses TRBV2 and TRBJ1-3; TRBD1 agrees at 7 bases. The CDR3 loop spans 16 amino acids. Germline assignment: CDR1 SNHLY and CDR2 FYNNEI. Losses at the gene ends were 5 bases for V and 1 base for J; bases not matched to a gene: 8. Full variable domain (missing parts from reference TRBV2 and TRBJ1-3): EPEVTQTPSHQVTQMGQEVILRCVPISNHLYFYWYRQILGQKVEFLVSFYNNEISEKSEIFDDQFSVERPDGSNFTLKIRSTKLEDSAMYFCASSRNRGESGNTIYFGEGSWLTVV.

V gene TRBV28 combines with J gene TRBJ2-5; 7 positions agree with TRBD2. Germline CDR1 and CDR2: MDHEN and SYDVKM. V trimming: 11 bases; J trimming: 1 base; junction bases outside the gene matches: 4. The CDR3 totals 12 residues. The CDR3 region has the DNA TGTGCCTCCAGCGGGGTCCAAGAGACCCAGTACTTC. It specifies CASSGVQETQYF. Using reference TRBV28 and TRBJ2-5 for the parts outside the CDR3, the full variable domain is DVKVTQSSRYLVKRTGEKVFLECVQDMDHENMFWYRQDPGLGLRLIYFSYDVKMKEKGDIPEGYSVSREKKERFSLILESASTNQTSMYLCASSGVQETQYFGPGTRLLVL.

J is TRBJ1-5 and V is TRBV19, with D perhaps TRBD1 (5 bases). The V end was cut by 3 bases, the J end by 7 bases, with 16 bases between. This CDR3 has 15 amino acids. Germline CDR1 and CDR2: LNHDA and SQIVND (reference sequence). Written as DNA, the CDR3 is TGTGCCAGTAGTATTCTCCCGGGTAGGGGACAGCCCCAGCATTTT. This translates into CASSILPGRGQPQHF.

As regards this clone: The sample carries other DNA sequences with the same CDR3. The chain uses TRBV30 and TRBJ1-2; TRBD1 agrees at 9 bases. V shed 0 bases, J shed 5 bases, and the junction held 1 base outside the gene matches. Per germline, CDR1 GTSNPN and CDR2 SVGIG (reference sequence). The CDR3 is 13 residues long. CDR3 in DNA: TGTGCCTGGAGTGTACAGGGGGCGTATGGCTACACCTTC. Translating it yields CAWSVQGAYGYTF.

This chain connects TRBV7-9 to TRBJ1-1; tentatively, D is TRBD1 (5 bases). The CDR3 has 14 residues. Germline assignment: CDR1 SEHNR and CDR2 FQNEAQ (reference sequence). The germline V and J ends were trimmed by 4 bases and 1 base, with 10 bases remaining between them. Written as DNA, the CDR3 is TGTGCCAGCAGCTATTCAGGGCCGAACACTGAAGCTTTCTTT. Translating it yields CASSYSGPNTEAFF.

The chain is built from TRBV29-1 and TRBJ1-5; 8 nucleotides align to TRBD1. The V segment lost 4 bases and the J segment 5 bases; nucleotides outside the gene matches: 4. This CDR3 region has 13 residues. The V gene's germline CDR1 is SQVTM and CDR2 ANQGSEA. CDR3 sequence: CSVGDRKDQPQHF. The CDR3 coding sequence is TGCAGCGTTGGGGACAGGAAGGATCAGCCCCAGCATTTT.

This chain connects TRBV6-5 to TRBJ2-2; 9 bases fit TRBD2. Germline V gene sequence: CDR1 MNHEY, CDR2 SVGAGI. V trimming: 4 bases; J trimming: 4 bases; junction bases outside the gene matches: 7. The CDR3 is made up of 16 amino acids. The CDR3 spells CASSFRLREGTGELFF. The CDR3 coding sequence is TGTGCCAGCAGTTTCCGGCTGCGGGAGGGCACCGGGGAGCTGTTTTTT.

The rearrangement uses TRBV2 and TRBJ2-3; a weak D match, TRBD2 (5 bases). Trimming took off 2 bases at V and 0 bases at J, with 15 bases between the two ends. The CDR3 sequence is 17 residues long. CDR1 and CDR2 from the germline V gene are SNHLY and FYNNEI. The CDR3 DNA follows: TGTGCCAGCAGTGAACTTATAAGTCGGGGAAGCACAGATACGCAGTATTTT. The encoded protein is CASSELISRGSTDTQYF.

This chain links TRBV2 with TRBJ1-1; 7 nucleotides agree with TRBD1. V lost 9 bases to trimming and J lost 2 bases; unmatched junction nucleotides: 6. Germline CDR1 reads SNHLY; CDR2 reads FYNNEI. This CDR3 comprises 13 residues. The CDR3 sequence is CASKQGRNTEAFF. As DNA, the CDR3 is TGTGCCAGTAAACAGGGGCGAAACACTGAAGCTTTCTTT.

The chain combines TRBV27 with TRBJ1-4, with 9 nucleotides matching TRBD1. V gave up 3 bases and J gave up 5 bases; unmatched junction bases: 10. The germline gives CDR1 MNHEY, CDR2 SMNVEV (reference sequence). The CDR3 has 17 amino acids. CDR3 in amino acids: CASSLKWAGQGNEKLFF. CDR3 DNA: TGTGCCAGCAGTTTGAAATGGGCAGGACAGGGGAATGAAAAACTGTTTTTT.

The rearrangement uses TRBV10-3 and TRBJ1-6; 11 bases are shared with TRBD1. CDR1 is ENHRY and CDR2 is SYGVKD in the germline V gene. There are 17 residues in the CDR3. J was trimmed by 10 bases and V by 2 bases; bases with no gene match: 10. This CDR3 is CAISEVWTGGVGSPLHF. The CDR3 coding sequence is TGTGCCATCAGTGAGGTGTGGACAGGGGGCGTCGGATCACCCCTCCACTTT.

V is TRBV10-3 and J is TRBJ2-1; D may be TRBD2 (7 bases). Trimming shortened V by 7 bases and J by 7 bases, and 14 bases separated the two germline ends. From germline, CDR1 is ENHRY and CDR2 SYGVKD. This CDR3 spans 13 amino acids. The CDR3 spells CAINGGRGNEQFF. CDR3 DNA sequence: TGTGCCATCAACGGGGGGCGCGGGAATGAGCAGTTCTTC.

This rearrangement joins TRBV28 to TRBJ2-6; a possible D gene is TRBD2 (6 bases). V lost 2 bases to trimming and J lost 2 bases, with 10 bases between them. This CDR3 is 16 amino acids long. Germline V gene sequence: CDR1 MDHEN, CDR2 SYDVKM. The CDR3 is CASSLPGTAGANVLTF. Here the CDR3 DNA reads TGTGCCAGCAGTTTACCCGGGACTGCTGGGGCCAACGTCCTGACTTTC.

V and J are TRBV5-4 and TRBJ1-2; 8 nucleotides match TRBD1. CDR3 length equals 15 residues. J gave up 2 bases and V 4 bases, and 7 bases lay outside the gene matches. CDR1 is SGHNT, CDR2 YYREEE, per germline (reference sequence). The CDR3 DNA is TGTGCCAGCAGCCCGGACAGGGTTCCCAACTATGGCTACACCTTC. Amino acid sequence: CASSPDRVPNYGYTF. The full variable domain, completed using reference TRBV5-4 and TRBJ1-2, is ETGVTQSPTHLIKTRGQQVTLRCSSQSGHNTVSWYQQALGQGPQFIFQYYREEENGRGNFPPRFSGLQFPNYSSELNVNALELDDSALYLCASSPDRVPNYGYTFGSGTRLTVV.

This chain joins TRBV2 and TRBJ2-7, with D possibly matching TRBD2 (5 bases). The CDR3 is 14 amino acids. Germline assignment: CDR1 SNHLY and CDR2 FYNNEI. Trimming stripped 7 bases from V and 0 bases from J, with 13 bases between. The CDR3 sequence: CASKGESSSYEQYF. In DNA, the CDR3 is TGTGCCAGCAAGGGAGAGTCGAGCTCCTACGAGCAGTACTTC.

This clone was detected ten times or more. The chain employs TRBV5-4 and TRBJ2-1, with TRBD2 as a possible D gene (6 bases). The CDR3 has 14 residues. Germline V gene data show CDR1 as SGHNT and CDR2 as YYREEE (reference sequence). V was shortened by 0 bases and J by 6 bases, with 10 bases between the two germline ends. In nucleotides, the CDR3 is TGTGCCAGCAGCTTGGCTAGCGCCCTCAATGAGCAGTTCTTC. Protein: CASSLASALNEQFF.

This clone occurred once. This chain uses TRBV7-2 with TRBJ1-1, with a tentative D call TRBD1 (5 bases). This CDR3 contains 15 residues. CDR1 and CDR2 from the germline V gene are SGHTA and FQGNSA. V shed 0 bases and J shed 2 bases, with 10 bases lying between them. The CDR3 bases are TGTGCCAGCAGCTTAGCCGCAGGGCTAAACACTGAAGCTTTCTTT. This encodes CASSLAAGLNTEAFF.